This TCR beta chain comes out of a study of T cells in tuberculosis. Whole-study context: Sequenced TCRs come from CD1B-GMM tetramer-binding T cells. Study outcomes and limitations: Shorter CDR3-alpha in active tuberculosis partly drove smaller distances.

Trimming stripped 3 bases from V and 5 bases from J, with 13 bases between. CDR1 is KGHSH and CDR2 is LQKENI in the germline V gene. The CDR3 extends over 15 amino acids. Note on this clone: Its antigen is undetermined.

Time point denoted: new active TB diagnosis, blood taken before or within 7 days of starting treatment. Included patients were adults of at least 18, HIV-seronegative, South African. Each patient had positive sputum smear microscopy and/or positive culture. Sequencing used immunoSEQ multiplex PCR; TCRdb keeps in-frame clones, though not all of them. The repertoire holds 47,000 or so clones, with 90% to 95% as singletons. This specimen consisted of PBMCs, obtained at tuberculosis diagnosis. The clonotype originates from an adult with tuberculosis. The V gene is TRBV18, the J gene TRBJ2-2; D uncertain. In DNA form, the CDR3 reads TGTGCCAGCTCACCCGGGTCCCTGTGGACCGGGGAGCTGTTTTTT. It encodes CASSPGSLWTGELFF.